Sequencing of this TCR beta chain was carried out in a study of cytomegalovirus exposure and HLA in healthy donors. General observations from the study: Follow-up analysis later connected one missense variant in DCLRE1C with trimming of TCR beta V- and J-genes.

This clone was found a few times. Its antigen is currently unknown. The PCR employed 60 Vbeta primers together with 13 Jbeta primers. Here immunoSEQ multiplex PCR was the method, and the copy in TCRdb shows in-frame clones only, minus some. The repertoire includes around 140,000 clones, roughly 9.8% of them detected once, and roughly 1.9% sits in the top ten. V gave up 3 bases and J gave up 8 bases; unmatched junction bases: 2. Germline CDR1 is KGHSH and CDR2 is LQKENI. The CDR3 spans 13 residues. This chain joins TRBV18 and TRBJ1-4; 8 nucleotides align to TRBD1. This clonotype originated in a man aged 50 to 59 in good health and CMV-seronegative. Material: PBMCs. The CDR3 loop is CASSPPGGEKLFF. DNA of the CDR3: TGTGCCAGCTCACCCCCAGGGGGCGAAAAACTGTTTTTT.